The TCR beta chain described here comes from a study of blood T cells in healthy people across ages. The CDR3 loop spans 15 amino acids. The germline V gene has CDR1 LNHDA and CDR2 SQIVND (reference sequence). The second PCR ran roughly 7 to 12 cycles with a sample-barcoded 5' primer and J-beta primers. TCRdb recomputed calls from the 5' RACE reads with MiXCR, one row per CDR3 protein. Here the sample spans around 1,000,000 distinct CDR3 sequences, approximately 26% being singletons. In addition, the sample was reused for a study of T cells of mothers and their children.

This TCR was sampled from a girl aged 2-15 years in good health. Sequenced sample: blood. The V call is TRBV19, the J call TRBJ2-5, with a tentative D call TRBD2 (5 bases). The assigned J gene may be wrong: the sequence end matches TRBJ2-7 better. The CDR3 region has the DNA TGTGCCAGTAGTCTGGCGGGCAATTCTCCTAACGAGCAGTACTTC. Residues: CASSLAGNSPNEQYF.